This is a list of T cell receptor beta chains from one sample in a study of shared clonotypes between healthy human individuals. Data came from immunoSEQ multiplex PCR; TCRdb stores just in-frame clones and leaves some out. The data hold about 2.3 million clones, with about 92% observed a single time. The material sequenced was naive CD4+ T cells from PBMCs. The source is a man between 18 and 35 years old in good health. Some clones in this sample may be carry-over from other donors' samples. The CDR3 runs from the conserved cysteine through the conserved F or W. A D gene is named only where the DNA matches it firmly. Clone size is stated in some rows and not others, as once, few, many or a class when expanded.

j_call v_call d_call clone_size cdr3_nt cdr3_aa
TRBJ1-2 TRBV20-1 . . TGCAGTGCGGAATGGGCCGATGGCTACACCTTC CSAEWADGYTF
TRBJ2-1 TRBV5-1 TRBD2 . TGCGCCAGCACCACCGGGACTAGCGGGAGGGGCTCCTACAATGAGCAGTTCTTC CASTTGTSGRGSYNEQFF
TRBJ1-5 TRBV6-5 TRBD1 few TGTGCCAGTTCTCGAACAGGGGCGCATCAGCCCCAGCATTTT CASSRTGAHQPQHF
TRBJ2-2 TRBV27 . . TGTGCCAGCAGTTCCCGGCGAACTCAAACCGGGGAGCTGTTTTTT CASSSRRTQTGELFF
TRBJ1-2 TRBV19 TRBD1 . TGTGCCAGTGCCCCGACAGGGTTTCATGGCTACACCTTC CASAPTGFHGYTF
TRBJ1-2 TRBV9 TRBD1 few TGTGCCAGCCAGGGACAGGGCGGCGGCTACACCTTC CASQGQGGGYTF
TRBJ2-1 TRBV11-2 . . TGTGCCAGCAGCCCCCTGAGCTCCTACAATGAGCAGTTCTTC CASSPLSSYNEQFF
TRBJ2-1 TRBV5-1 . . TGCGCCAGCAGCTTGGCACCGAGGAATGAGCAGTTCTTC CASSLAPRNEQFF
TRBJ1-1 TRBV7-2 TRBD1 . TGTGCCAGCAGCTTACAGGGGGTGGGGACTGAAGCTTTCTTT CASSLQGVGTEAFF
TRBJ2-3 TRBV6-5 TRBD2 . TGTGCCAGCAGCCCGGGACTAGCGGGAGCTCCGCAGTATTTT CASSPGLAGAPQYF
TRBJ2-7 TRBV28 . . TGTGCCAGCGGACGGGACGGAATCTCCTACGAGCAGTACTTC CASGRDGISYEQYF
TRBJ1-1 TRBV6-1 TRBD1 . TGTGCCAGCAGTGACGCTGGCCGGGACAGGGGAGCGGAGACTTTCTTT CASSDAGRDRGAETFF
TRBJ2-3 TRBV28 TRBD2 . TGTGCCAGCAGTTCCCTTAGCGGGATGAGCACAGATACGCAGTATTTT CASSSLSGMSTDTQYF
TRBJ2-5 TRBV27 . . TGTGCCAGCGGGCGTATTAGGGGCGAGACCCAGTACTTC CASGRIRGETQYF
TRBJ2-1 TRBV21-1 . . TGTGCCAGCGGCTCCGATTCAGGTGAGCAGTTCTTC CASGSDSGEQFF
TRBJ2-5 TRBV7-9 . . TGTGCCAGCTCAAGGGAAGGGGAGACCCAGTACTTC CASSREGETQYF
TRBJ2-3 TRBV5-1 TRBD2 . TGCGCCAGCAGCCTAAGGGCTAGCGGGAGGGCTTCCGTGGCGCAGTATTTT CASSLRASGRASVAQYF
TRBJ1-4 TRBV6-5 TRBD1 . TGTGCCACGGGGACAGGAAGTGAAAAACTGTTTTTT CATGTGSEKLFF
TRBJ1-5 TRBV10-3 . . TGTGCCATCAGCGAGAGGTATAGCAATCAGCCCCAGCATTTT CAISERYSNQPQHF
TRBJ1-2 TRBV15 . . TGTGCCACCAAAAACAGCTCCTATGGCTACACCTTC CATKNSSYGYTF
TRBJ1-5 TRBV28 . . TGTGCCAGCAGTCTGTTCGGTCAGCCCCAGCATTTT CASSLFGQPQHF
TRBJ1-5 TRBV6-1 TRBD1 . TGTGCCAGCAGTCTAGGGGGCGTCTGGCCCCAGCATTTT CASSLGGVWPQHF
TRBJ2-2 TRBV18 . . TGTGCCAGCTCCGGCGTTCTTAGCGGGAACACCGGGGAGCTGTTTTTT CASSGVLSGNTGELFF
TRBJ1-2 TRBV6-5 . . TGTGCCAGCAGTTCTTCTTATGGCTACACCTTC CASSSSYGYTF
TRBJ1-1 TRBV2 TRBD1 . TGTGCCAGCAGTACTCAGGGGGTCACTGAAGCTTTCTTT CASSTQGVTEAFF
TRBJ2-1 TRBV6-5 TRBD2 once TGTGCCAGCAGTTACTCGGCGGGAGGGCCTAGCTATGAGCAGTTCTTC CASSYSAGGPSYEQFF
TRBJ1-1 TRBV5-1 . . TGCGCCAGCAGCTTGGGGCAGGGTACGGGCACTGAAGCTTTCTTT CASSLGQGTGTEAFF
TRBJ2-1 TRBV15 TRBD2 . TGTGCCACCAGCACTCCCGGGACTAGGGCTGAGCAGTTCTTC CATSTPGTRAEQFF
TRBJ2-3 TRBV2 . . TGTGCCAGCAGTGAAAGTCTAGATACGCAGTATTTT CASSESLDTQYF
TRBJ2-1 TRBV14 . . TGTGCCAGCAGCCAAGATGGAGGACAGATCTACAATGAGCAGTTCTTC CASSQDGGQIYNEQFF
TRBJ1-5 TRBV2 TRBD1 . TGTGCCAGCAGGGAGACAGGGAGCAATCAGCCCCAGCATTTT CASRETGSNQPQHF
TRBJ1-1 TRBV29-1 TRBD1 . TGCAGCGCAAGGGGGCGGATGAACACTGAAGCTTTCTTT CSARGRMNTEAFF
TRBJ2-5 TRBV19 TRBD1 . TGTGCCAGTAGACCCCCAGGGGGCCAAGAGACCCAGTACTTC CASRPPGGQETQYF
TRBJ2-5 TRBV29-1 TRBD2 . TGCAGCGTTGAAGACCAGCGGGAAACATCGTACTTC CSVEDQRETSYF
TRBJ2-1 TRBV28 . once TGTGCCAGCAGTTTACAGGGAAGAGGCAATGAGCAGTTCTTC CASSLQGRGNEQFF
TRBJ2-3 TRBV7-6 . . TGTGCCAGCAGCTTTGCCACAGGGGGGGCCAGAGATACGCAGTATTTT CASSFATGGARDTQYF
TRBJ2-7 TRBV6-6 TRBD1 . TGTGCCAGCAGTTTATCCGGGACAGGATCCTACGAGCAGTACTTC CASSLSGTGSYEQYF
TRBJ1-2 TRBV4-1 . . TGCGCCAGCAGCCAAGATGACTGGGCAGCTCGCTACACCTTC CASSQDDWAARYTF
TRBJ2-3 TRBV6-6 TRBD1 once TGTGCCAGCAGCCCCGGGACAGGGTCCGATACGCAGTATTTT CASSPGTGSDTQYF
TRBJ2-7 TRBV6-6 . . TGTGCCAGCACTACGGGAGATAGGGGCTACGAGCAGTACTTC CASTTGDRGYEQYF
TRBJ1-1 TRBV6-6 . . TGTGCCAGCGGCCTGGCGGGCGTTAGCACTGAAGCTTTCTTT CASGLAGVSTEAFF
TRBJ1-2 TRBV29-1 . . TGCAGCGCCTCCAGGGCTGGATTGGGTGTAGGCTACACCTTC CSASRAGLGVGYTF
TRBJ1-2 TRBV28 TRBD1 . TGTGCCAGCAGAGAACTGGGACAGGGTAACTATGGCTACACCTTC CASRELGQGNYGYTF
TRBJ1-5 TRBV7-5 . . TGTGCCAGAAGCAAACGAAAGGACAGGGATGCGCGACAGCCCCAGCATTTT CARSKRKDRDARQPQHF
TRBJ2-1 TRBV7-2 TRBD2 . TGTGCCAGCAAATATAGCGGGGTCTACAATGAGCAGTTCTTC CASKYSGVYNEQFF
TRBJ2-7 TRBV7-2 . . TGTGCCAGCAACACGCCGGGACGGACCTACGAGCAGTACTTC CASNTPGRTYEQYF
TRBJ2-3 TRBV7-6 . . TGTGCCAGCGCATCAGGATCTAGCACAGATACGCAGTATTTT CASASGSSTDTQYF
TRBJ2-3 TRBV30 . . TGTGCCTGGGAACATACCCATAGCACAGATACGCAGTATTTT CAWEHTHSTDTQYF
TRBJ2-7 TRBV5-1 . . TGCGCCAGCAGCTTGGCCTCGACAGCCGCGACCTACGAGCAGTACTTC CASSLASTAATYEQYF
TRBJ1-1 TRBV2 . . TGTGCCAGCAGTGAAGCGCTCGGGGCTACGGCTTTCTTT CASSEALGATAFF
TRBJ1-2 TRBV5-4 TRBD1 . TGTGCCAGCAGCCCAAGACAGGGATCGGAAAACTATGGCTACACCTTC CASSPRQGSENYGYTF
TRBJ1-5 TRBV30 . . TGTGCCTGGAGTGTGGGGGCAGGGAATCAGCCCCAGCATTTT CAWSVGAGNQPQHF
TRBJ1-3 TRBV7-3 . . TGTGCCAGCAGCTTAACTCTTTCTGGAAACACCATATATTTT CASSLTLSGNTIYF
TRBJ1-5 TRBV27 . . TGTGCCAGCAGTTTGGTCAGGTATCAGCCCCAGCATTTT CASSLVRYQPQHF
TRBJ2-7 TRBV5-1 TRBD1 . TGCGCCAGCAGCTTGATCCGGGACAGTGTTGACGAGCAGTACTTC CASSLIRDSVDEQYF
TRBJ2-1 TRBV5-1 . . TGCGCCAGCAGCCAGGACTCAGCAGTCCACAATGAGCAGTTCTTC CASSQDSAVHNEQFF
TRBJ2-3 TRBV28 . few TGTGCCAGCAGTTTCCCCGGTACAGATACGCAGTATTTT CASSFPGTDTQYF
TRBJ1-3 TRBV14 TRBD1 . TGTGCCAGCAGCCACAGGGACAGCTCTGGAAACACCATATATTTT CASSHRDSSGNTIYF
TRBJ2-1 TRBV7-8 . . TGTGCCAGCAGCTTGGGGGATGAGCAGTTCTTC CASSLGDEQFF
TRBJ1-1 TRBV2 . . TGTGCCAGCAGTGAAGCGGTAATCGGTCGGGGAGGGCGGTCCACTGAAGCTTTCTTT CASSEAVIGRGGRSTEAFF